These T cell receptor beta chains were read from a single sample in a study of blood T cell repertoires in COVID-19. Assay: immunoSEQ multiplex PCR; the TCRdb copy retains only in-frame clones and omits some. The profile shows just over 350,000 clones, approximately 86% of them singletons. Sequenced sample: peripheral blood. Source of these receptors: an older woman with COVID-19, enrolled during active disease. CDR3s include the opening cysteine and the closing phenylalanine or tryptophan. The order of the fields is V gene, D gene, J gene, CDR3 DNA, CDR3 protein. The D gene is left open where the match is weak.

V gene: TRBV11-2
D gene: TRBD2
J gene: TRBJ2-2
CDR3 DNA: TGTGCCAGCAGCCCAAGCGGGGGGGCTAACACCGGGGAGCTGTTTTTT
CDR3 protein: CASSPSGGANTGELFF

V gene: TRBV6-6
D gene: TRBD1
J gene: TRBJ2-7
CDR3 DNA: TGTGCCAGCAGAAGGGACAGGTCCCACGAGCAGTACTTC
CDR3 protein: CASRRDRSHEQYF

V gene: TRBV5-1
D gene: NA
J gene: TRBJ2-1
CDR3 DNA: TGCGCCAGCAGCCGGGGTGACAATGAGCAGTTCTTC
CDR3 protein: CASSRGDNEQFF

V gene: TRBV29-1
D gene: NA
J gene: TRBJ1-2
CDR3 DNA: TGCAGCATGAATGACAAGAACTATGGCTACACCTTC
CDR3 protein: CSMNDKNYGYTF

V gene: TRBV5-3
D gene: NA
J gene: TRBJ2-7
CDR3 DNA: TGTGCCAGAAGCTGGCACGCAACTACCTACGAGCAGTACTTC
CDR3 protein: CARSWHATTYEQYF

V gene: TRBV3-1/TRBV3-2
D gene: TRBD1
J gene: TRBJ1-2
CDR3 DNA: TGTGCCAGCAGCCAAGTCGGACAGGTGACCTTC
CDR3 protein: CASSQVGQVTF

V gene: TRBV4-1
D gene: NA
J gene: TRBJ2-3
CDR3 DNA: TGCGCCAGCAGCCATAATACGGGGGATACGCAGTATTTT
CDR3 protein: CASSHNTGDTQYF

V gene: TRBV5-1
D gene: NA
J gene: TRBJ1-6
CDR3 DNA: TGCGCCAGCAGCTACCTCAGGGAATCACCCCTCCACTTT
CDR3 protein: CASSYLRESPLHF

V gene: TRBV28
D gene: NA
J gene: TRBJ1-2
CDR3 DNA: TGTGCCAGCAGTATACAGGGCTCGGACTATGGCTACACCTTC
CDR3 protein: CASSIQGSDYGYTF

V gene: TRBV12-5
D gene: TRBD2
J gene: TRBJ2-3
CDR3 DNA: TGTGCTAGTGGTTCCTCACTAGCGGGGGCGACAGATACGCAGTATTTT
CDR3 protein: CASGSSLAGATDTQYF